The present entry profiles one T cell receptor (beta chain) with its context. V lost 4 bases and J lost 9; bases outside the gene matches: 13. The CDR3 is 16 amino acids. CDR1 is SGDLS, CDR2 YYNGEE, per germline. The data were obtained in a study of T-cell memory formation after mild COVID-19. The wider study: TCR clusters mostly belonged to single donors.

TCRdb reprocessed the 5' RACE reads via MiXCR and lists one record per CDR3 protein. Among 350,000 to 500,000 distinct CDR3 sequences listed, approximately 19% were seen once. Sequenced sample: PBMCs or a T cell subset sorted from them (not recorded which). The chain has TRBV9 and TRBJ1-6; 7 positions agree with TRBD1. The sequence was collected from a man younger than 35 who had mild COVID-19 (a few samples of this study predate the infection). Cell type and time point are not known. CDR3 DNA sequence: TGTGCCAGCAGCTCCCCCAGGGGGAGGGAAACTTCACCCCTCCACTTT. This gives the protein CASSSPRGRETSPLHF.